This T cell receptor (beta chain) was sequenced during a study of blood T cell repertoires in COVID-19. Study-wide background: Material from acute and convalescent COVID-19 was sourced from the United States, Italy and Spain.

Using immunoSEQ multiplex PCR, the repertoire was profiled, and TCRdb retains in-frame clones only, with some absent. The sample consists of about 140,000 clones, 70% to 90% of them appearing once. Sample: peripheral blood. The source of this sequence is a human donor in a cohort sampled during active COVID-19.

This CDR3 reads CASSSTGLYNEQFF. The CDR3 DNA is TGTGCCAGCAGCTCTACTGGACTATACAATGAGCAGTTCTTC. This chain links TRBV27 with TRBJ2-1, with D tentatively TRBD2 (6 bases). Germline V gene data show CDR1 as MNHEY and CDR2 as SMNVEV (reference sequence). This CDR3 comprises 14 residues. V was pared by 6 bases and J by 4 bases, with 13 bases between.